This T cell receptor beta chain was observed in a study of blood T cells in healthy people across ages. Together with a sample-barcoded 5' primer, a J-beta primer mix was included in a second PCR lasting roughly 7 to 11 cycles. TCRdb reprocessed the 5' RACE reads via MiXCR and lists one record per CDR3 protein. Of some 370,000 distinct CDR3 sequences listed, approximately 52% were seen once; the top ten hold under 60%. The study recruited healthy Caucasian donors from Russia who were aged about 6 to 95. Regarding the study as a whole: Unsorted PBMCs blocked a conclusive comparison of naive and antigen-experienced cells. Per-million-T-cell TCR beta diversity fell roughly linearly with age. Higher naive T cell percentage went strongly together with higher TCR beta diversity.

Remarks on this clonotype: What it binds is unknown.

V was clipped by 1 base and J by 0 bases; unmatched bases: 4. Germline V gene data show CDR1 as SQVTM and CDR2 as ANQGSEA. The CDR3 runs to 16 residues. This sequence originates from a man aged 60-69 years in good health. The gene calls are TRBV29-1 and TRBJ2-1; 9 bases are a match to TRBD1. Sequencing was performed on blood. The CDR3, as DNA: TGCAGCGTTGAAGCGCCGGGACAGGGCTCCTACAATGAGCAGTTCTTC. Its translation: CSVEAPGQGSYNEQFF.